What follows is one T cell receptor (beta chain) and its context. Its antigen is not identified. Time point defined: newly diagnosed GD, antithyroid drugs for less than 3 months. Making the TCR library involved RNA that had been extracted from PBMCs. Assembly of TCR beta libraries relied on iRepertoire HTBI primers together with Arm-PCR of CDR3 regions. In TCRdb, the multiplex PCR reads were re-called with MiXCR into one record per CDR3 protein. The repertoire holds 680,000 or so distinct CDR3 sequences, with roughly 15% as singletons. The sample originates from a study of regulatory T cells in long-lasting Graves disease. Notes on the study in general: Newly diagnosed disease favored TRBV20-1 and TRBJ2-1 over persistent disease.

The CDR3 has 16 residues. In germline, CDR1 is MGHRA, CDR2 YSYEKL. The germline V and J ends were trimmed by 1 base and 0 bases, with 10 bases remaining between them. This sample was also put to use in a study of T cells in Graves' hyperthyroidism and ophthalmopathy. As reported in that work: Researchers defined stable Graves' hyperthyroidism as no ophthalmopathy progression within 18 months. The study used the HTBI primer set for a first-round RT-PCR of the TCR CDR3. Most thyroid clonotypes with frequency above 0.001 were detected in blood.

This clonotype was obtained from a woman in her twenties or thirties with Graves disease. The chain combines TRBV4-1 with TRBJ1-3; no clear D gene. This material consisted of peripheral blood mononuclear cells (PBMCs), taken at new diagnosis, from a patient treated with antithyroid drugs. CDR3 sequence reads: CASSQALAASGNTIYF. DNA of the CDR3: TGCGCCAGCAGCCAAGCCCTGGCGGCCTCTGGAAACACCATATATTTT.